These 15 T cell receptor beta chains came from one sample sequenced in a study of control samples from healthy donors and cancer patients. Sequenced by immunoSEQ multiplex PCR; TCRdb stores in-frame clones only, minus some. The repertoire has 78,000 or so clones, 75% to 90% of them found once; the top ten carry about 16%. Sequencing was carried out using blood. The receptors come from a man aged 50 to 60 in good health.

The V gene is TRBV4-2, the J gene TRBJ2-1; 15 positions agree with TRBD2. This CDR3 has 19 residues. Germline CDR1 and CDR2: LGHNA and YNFKEQ. V was clipped by 4 bases and J by 3 bases; unmatched bases: 10. CDR3 loop: CASSLTGTSGRLGYNEQFF. The CDR3 DNA follows: TGTGCCAGCAGCCTCACCGGGACTAGCGGGAGGTTGGGCTACAATGAGCAGTTCTTC.

The chain employs TRBV7-8 and TRBJ2-5, with D uncertain. This CDR3 is built from 12 residues. Trimming removed 5 bases at V and 5 bases at J, with 9 bases between. Germline CDR1 and CDR2: SGHVS and FQNEAQ. CDR3 amino acids: CASSPQRETQYF. The CDR3 coding sequence is TGTGCCAGCAGCCCCCAACGGGAGACCCAGTACTTC.

This clone was observed a single time. V and J are TRBV6-6 and TRBJ2-7, with D maybe TRBD1 (5 bases). V was clipped by 1 base and J by 3 bases, with 7 bases between them. CDR1 is MNHNY and CDR2 is SVGAGI in the germline V gene (reference sequence). The CDR3 has 13 residues. CDR3 region: CASSYYRSYEQYF. The DNA for the CDR3 is TGTGCCAGCAGTTACTACAGGAGCTACGAGCAGTACTTC.

V is TRBV11-3 and J is TRBJ1-1, with D possibly being TRBD1 (5 bases). The CDR3 is made up of 14 amino acids. Trimming left V 0 bases short and J 7 bases short, with 12 bases between. Germline V gene sequence: CDR1 SGHNT, CDR2 YENEEA. The CDR3 sequence: CASSLDRAGSEAFF. The CDR3 region has the DNA TGTGCCAGCAGCTTAGATCGGGCAGGGAGTGAAGCTTTCTTT.

This clone has just a few counts. The chain combines TRBV19 with TRBJ2-1; 7 bases match TRBD1. V lost 7 bases to trimming and J lost 9 bases; unmatched junction nucleotides: 12. Germline CDR1 reads LNHDA; CDR2 reads SQIVND (reference sequence). This CDR3 contains 14 residues. In DNA form, the CDR3 reads TGTGCCAGTACGGTTACTGTGGGGGACAGTGAGCAGTTCTTC. Translated, it gives CASTVTVGDSEQFF.

The CDR3 DNA reads as TGTGCCAGCAGCGTTGTCGCCTACGAGCAGTACTTC. Translation gives CASSVVAYEQYF. The V gene is TRBV5-6, the J gene TRBJ2-7; unclear D gene. The CDR3 loop spans 12 amino acids. Trimming took 4 bases from V and 2 from J, leaving 7 bases between them. From germline, CDR1 is SGHDT and CDR2 YYEEEE.

This chain links TRBV9 with TRBJ2-2; D might be TRBD1 (5 bases). V lost 4 bases, J lost 3 bases, and 13 bases lay in between. CDR1 SGDLS and CDR2 YYNGEE come from the germline V gene. The CDR3 length is 15 residues. The CDR3 is CASSSQGSHTGELFF. The CDR3 coding sequence is TGTGCCAGCAGCTCCCAGGGAAGTCACACCGGGGAGCTGTTTTTT.

The chain joins TRBV11-3 to TRBJ2-3, with a possible D match to TRBD1 (6 bases). CDR3 length equals 15 residues. Germline V gene sequence: CDR1 SGHNT, CDR2 YENEEA. Deletions cut 1 base from V and 3 bases from J, with 11 bases between. The CDR3 sequence is CASSLVRGITDTQYF. The CDR3, as DNA: TGTGCCAGCAGCTTAGTCAGGGGAATTACAGATACGCAGTATTTT.

CDR3 region: CANGWEHQETQYF. The CDR3 DNA is TGTGCCAATGGGTGGGAACACCAAGAGACCCAGTACTTC. This sequence joins TRBV21-1 and TRBJ2-5. TRBV21-1 is listed as a pseudogene. The CDR3 length is 13 residues.

CDR3 DNA sequence: TGCGCCAGCAGCTTTCGGCCTAGCGGGGGCAATGAGCAGTTCTTC. Translating gives CASSFRPSGGNEQFF. This chain uses TRBV5-1 with TRBJ2-1; 10 nucleotides line up with TRBD2. V lost 2 bases, J lost 6 bases, and 5 bases stayed unmatched. This CDR3 region has 15 residues. Per germline, CDR1 SGHRS and CDR2 YFSETQ.

V and J are TRBV5-4 and TRBJ1-3; D gene ambiguous. The ends were cut back, 4 bases at V and 0 bases at J, with 11 bases in the middle. Germline V gene sequence: CDR1 SGHNT, CDR2 YYREEE (reference sequence). This CDR3 comprises 15 residues. CDR3 sequence (DNA): TGTGCCAGCAGCCTGGACCGCTACTCTGGAAACACCATATATTTT. It codes for CASSLDRYSGNTIYF.

The chain links TRBV7-9 to TRBJ2-3; 16 bases agree with TRBD2. The length of the CDR3 is 17 residues. V lost 1 base, J lost 4 bases, and 2 bases stayed unmatched. CDR1 is SEHNR and CDR2 is FQNEAQ in the germline V gene (reference sequence). This CDR3 is CASSLGGTSGRADTQYF. DNA for the CDR3: TGTGCCAGCAGCTTAGGAGGGACTAGCGGGAGGGCAGATACGCAGTATTTT.

This chain joins TRBV7-3 and TRBJ2-7; D is tentatively TRBD1 or TRBD2 (7 bases each). Trimming removed 5 bases at V and 6 bases at J, with 17 bases between. The germline V gene has CDR1 SGHTA and CDR2 FQGTGA. The CDR3 is 14 residues long. CDR3 protein: CASSHTSRGGEQYF. The CDR3 nucleotides are TGTGCCAGCAGCCACACGTCCAGGGGGGGCGAGCAGTACTTC.

This clone has a single count. The chain uses TRBV7-2 and TRBJ1-2; 7 bases match TRBD1. In germline, CDR1 is SGHTA, CDR2 FQGNSA. This CDR3 contains 14 residues. Germline trimming cut 6 bases from V and 3 bases from J; bases unmatched to any gene: 7. Here the CDR3 reads CASSRDRRYYGYTF. For the CDR3, the DNA is TGTGCCAGCAGTCGGGACAGAAGATACTATGGCTACACCTTC. Using reference TRBV7-2 and TRBJ1-2 for the parts outside the CDR3, the full variable domain is GAGVSQSPSNKVTEKGKDVELRCDPISGHTALYWYRQSLGQGLEFLIYFQGNSAPDKSGLPSDRFSAERTGGSVSTLTIQRTQQEDSAVYLCASSRDRRYYGYTFGSGTRLTVV.

The rearrangement links TRBV2 to TRBJ1-1, with a weak D call TRBD1 (5 bases). The CDR3 has 14 residues. From germline, CDR1 is SNHLY and CDR2 FYNNEI. V lost 3 bases and J 4 bases, leaving 12 bases between the germline ends. CDR3 residues: CASSEGPAVTEAFF. The CDR3 DNA sequence: TGTGCCAGCAGTGAGGGACCCGCGGTCACTGAAGCTTTCTTT.